The 10 T cell receptor beta chains in this list originate from one sample, sequenced in a study of blood T cell repertoires in COVID-19. Assay used: immunoSEQ multiplex PCR; TCRdb lists only in-frame clones, some missing. The sample yields 200,000 to 250,000 clones, 65% to 85% seen once. Source material: PBMCs or T cells enriched from blood (not recorded which). The receptors were sampled from a woman in her fifties or sixties who had recovered from COVID-19.

In DNA form, the CDR3 reads TGTGCCAGCAGTTACCATAGCGGGACCTACGAGCAGTACTTC. Translated: CASSYHSGTYEQYF. The rearrangement uses TRBV6-5 and TRBJ2-7, with 8 bases that match TRBD2. J gave up 2 bases and V 2 bases, and 2 bases lay outside the gene matches. CDR3 length: 14 residues. Germline values: CDR1 MNHEY, CDR2 SVGAGI.

The V gene is TRBV12-5, the J gene TRBJ1-6; TRBD1 aligns across 8 bases. The CDR3 is made up of 14 amino acids. V lost 5 bases and J lost 6; bases outside the gene matches: 3. Germline lookup yields CDR1 LGHNT and CDR2 FRNRAP. The CDR3 region is CASGHGQGNSPLHF. The DNA for the CDR3 is TGTGCTAGTGGTCACGGACAGGGTAATTCACCCCTCCACTTT.

The J gene is TRBJ2-3, the V gene TRBV4-3; no clear D gene. Germline loops: CDR1 LGHNA, CDR2 YSLEER. Trimming pared 1 base from V and 0 bases from J, leaving 5 bases between. The CDR3 runs to 14 residues. Here the CDR3 reads CASSQGLSTDTQYF. CDR3 bases: TGCGCCAGCAGCCAAGGGCTGAGCACAGATACGCAGTATTTT.

The V and J genes are TRBV30 and TRBJ1-5; D is possibly TRBD1 (5 bases). Germline V CDR1 and CDR2: GTSNPN, SVGIG (reference sequence). This CDR3 is 10 amino acids long. V was cut by 5 bases and J by 11 bases, with 10 bases left in between. CDR3 DNA: TGTGCCTGGGGGGGGGAGGCCCAGCATTTT. Translated, it gives CAWGGEAQHF.

In this sample, this clone turned up a few times. This rearrangement joins TRBV6-5 to TRBJ2-7; D is perhaps TRBD1 (6 bases). CDR3 size: 12 residues. Trimming cost V 6 bases and J 12 bases, with 18 bases left between them. From germline, CDR1 is MNHEY and CDR2 SVGAGI. The CDR3 DNA reads as TGTGCCAGCAGCCGTGACGCAGGGGAAGTGTACTTC. It codes for CASSRDAGEVYF.

The genes are TRBV12-2 and TRBJ2-7; TRBD1 was called by the table and not checked on the DNA. TRBV12-2 constitutes a pseudogene. The CDR3 is made up of 12 amino acids. DNA of the CDR3: TGTGCAAGTCGGATCAGGGGTGACGAGCAGTACTTC. Encoded protein: CASRIRGDEQYF.

The chain employs TRBV4-2 and TRBJ2-1, with 10 bases that match TRBD2. Germline lookup yields CDR1 LGHNA and CDR2 YNFKEQ. CDR3 length: 15 amino acids. J was trimmed by 4 bases and V by 5 bases; bases with no gene match: 5. The CDR3 sequence is CASSSSGGGYNEQFF. CDR3 in DNA: TGTGCCAGCAGCTCTAGCGGGGGAGGGTACAATGAGCAGTTCTTC.

The rearrangement joins TRBV6-5 to TRBJ1-2; D might be TRBD1 (6 bases). The length of the CDR3 is 13 residues. V shed 6 bases and J shed 7 bases, with 15 bases lying between them. The germline CDR1 and CDR2 sequences are MNHEY and SVGAGI. The CDR3 loop is CASSRYRESGYTF. The CDR3 DNA reads as TGTGCCAGCAGCCGATACAGGGAGAGTGGCTACACCTTC.

The rearrangement uses TRBV10-3 and TRBJ2-5; 8 nucleotides line up with TRBD1. Germline values: CDR1 ENHRY, CDR2 SYGVKD. The CDR3 loop spans 14 amino acids. V was clipped by 5 bases and J by 5 bases; unmatched bases: 7. In DNA, the CDR3 is TGTGCCATCAGTCCCTCGACAGGGGCCGAGACCCAGTACTTC. This encodes CAISPSTGAETQYF.

The chain has TRBV2 and TRBJ2-1, with 12 bases fitting TRBD2. V trimming: 7 bases; J trimming: 16 bases; junction bases outside the gene matches: 8. The CDR3 consists of 12 residues. CDR1 is SNHLY and CDR2 is FYNNEI in the germline V gene. The CDR3 nucleotides read TGTGCCAGCATGAAGACTAGCGGGAGTTCCTTCTTC. Translated: CASMKTSGSSFF.